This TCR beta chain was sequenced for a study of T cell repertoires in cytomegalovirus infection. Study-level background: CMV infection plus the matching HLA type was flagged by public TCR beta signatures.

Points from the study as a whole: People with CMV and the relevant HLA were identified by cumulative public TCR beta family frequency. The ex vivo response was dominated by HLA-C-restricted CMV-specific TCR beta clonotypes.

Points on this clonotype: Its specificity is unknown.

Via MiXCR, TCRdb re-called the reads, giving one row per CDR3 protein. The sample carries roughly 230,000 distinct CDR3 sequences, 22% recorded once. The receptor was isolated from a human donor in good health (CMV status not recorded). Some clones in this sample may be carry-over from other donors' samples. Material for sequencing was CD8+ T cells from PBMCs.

CDR3 DNA: TGCAGTGCCAAGGACAGGCTATACGAGCAGTACTTC. It yields the protein CSAKDRLYEQYF. This sequence joins TRBV20-1 and TRBJ2-7; 7 nucleotides line up with TRBD1. Per germline, CDR1 DFQATT and CDR2 SNEGSKA (reference sequence). The CDR3 contains 12 residues. V lost 6 bases to trimming and J lost 4 bases; unmatched junction nucleotides: 6.